The table lists the clone carrying this T cell receptor (beta chain) with a count of one. The antigen is undetermined. TCRdb's table, derived via immunoSEQ multiplex PCR, lists solely in-frame clones and lacks some. This sample yields 2,500,000 or so clones, of which approximately 94% are seen a single time; approximately 0.36% belongs to the top ten. The sample comes from a study of shared clonotypes between healthy human individuals. Study results and limitations: Estimated richness values were generally larger in naive subsets than in memory subsets.

Recent acute infections and vaccinations were absent in the healthy HIV-negative adult donors. This CDR3 region has 14 residues. CDR1 and CDR2 from the germline V gene are MGHDK and SYGVNS. This receptor was identified in a man younger than 30 in good health. Some clones in this sample may be carry-over from other donors' samples. The chain uses TRBV25-1 and TRBJ2-5, with 9 bases aligning to TRBD2. The end of the DNA is better explained by TRBJ2-7, so the J call may be wrong. Sequencing was done on a sample of naive CD4+ T cells from PBMCs. Subset noted: CD45RA+ positively selected. The CDR3 loop is CASSVAGGPYEQYF. CDR3 DNA sequence: TGTGCCAGCAGTGTGGCGGGAGGGCCCTACGAGCAGTACTTC.